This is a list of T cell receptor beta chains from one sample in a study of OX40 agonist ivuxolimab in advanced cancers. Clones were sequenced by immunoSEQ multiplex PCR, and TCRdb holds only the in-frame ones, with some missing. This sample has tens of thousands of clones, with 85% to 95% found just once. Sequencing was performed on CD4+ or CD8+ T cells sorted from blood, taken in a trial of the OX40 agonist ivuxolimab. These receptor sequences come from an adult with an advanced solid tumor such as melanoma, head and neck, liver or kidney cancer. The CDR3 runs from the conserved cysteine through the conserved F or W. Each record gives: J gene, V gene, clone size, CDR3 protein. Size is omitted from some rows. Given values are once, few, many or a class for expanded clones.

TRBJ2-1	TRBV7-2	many	CASSLYRVDEQFF
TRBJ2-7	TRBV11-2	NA	CASSLGQYEQYF
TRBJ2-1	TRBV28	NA	CASSLGTSGTSSYNEQFF
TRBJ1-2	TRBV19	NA	CASSIDMHSGEGYTF
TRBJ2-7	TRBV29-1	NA	CSVEDQGSYEQYF
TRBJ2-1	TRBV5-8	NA	CASSVRITPDDEQFF
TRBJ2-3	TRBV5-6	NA	CASSLLVSTQTDTQYF
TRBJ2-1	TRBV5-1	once	CASRGGTGVLVSEQFF
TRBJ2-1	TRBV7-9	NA	CASRTSGIYNEQFF
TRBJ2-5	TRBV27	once	CASSLIGGSLQETQYF
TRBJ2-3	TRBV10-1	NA	CASTWTRQNGVDTQYF
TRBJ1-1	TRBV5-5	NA	CASSLSRTEAFF
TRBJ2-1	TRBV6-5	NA	CASSPTSYNEQFF
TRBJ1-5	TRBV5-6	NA	CASSVVGGQPQHF
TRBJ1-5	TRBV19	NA	CASRYRQAGGNQPQHF
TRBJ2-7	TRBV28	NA	CASSPRGGPYSYEQYF
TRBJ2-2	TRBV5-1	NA	CASSTTGLPTGELFF
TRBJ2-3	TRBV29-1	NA	CSVEDQPPATDTQYF
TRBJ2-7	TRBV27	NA	CASSSQGGYEQYF
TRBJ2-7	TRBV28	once	CASSSSPGWRAGSYEQYF
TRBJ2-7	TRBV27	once	CASSPSLAGELYEQYF
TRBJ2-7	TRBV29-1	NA	CSVEREGDEQYF
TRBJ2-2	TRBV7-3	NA	CASSLMKGVTGELFF
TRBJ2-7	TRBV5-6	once	CASMQGDYEQYF
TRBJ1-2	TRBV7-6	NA	CASSLGPGYGYTF
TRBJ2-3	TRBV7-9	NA	CASSLAGQGGTQYF
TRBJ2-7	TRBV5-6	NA	CASSLDGGPYEQYF
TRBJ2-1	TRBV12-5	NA	CASGLSADEQFF
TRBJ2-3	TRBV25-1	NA	CASSVSVLAGLTDTQYF
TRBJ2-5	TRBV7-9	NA	CASSFMEETQYF
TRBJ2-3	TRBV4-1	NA	CASSQAGAADTQYF
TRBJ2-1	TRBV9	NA	CASSAPRWNEQFF
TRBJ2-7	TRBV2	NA	CASTPLAGGPSGSYEQYF
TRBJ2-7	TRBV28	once	CASSLGGSYEQYF
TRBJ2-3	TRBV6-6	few	CASSYSGTAQDTQYF
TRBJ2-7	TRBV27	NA	CASSVGHEQYF
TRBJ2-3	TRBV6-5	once	CASSVTSEGTDTQYF
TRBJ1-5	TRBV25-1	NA	CASSDGLINQPQHF
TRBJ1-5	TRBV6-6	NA	CASSYSGGNQPQHF
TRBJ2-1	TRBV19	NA	CASSMGLAAYNEQFF
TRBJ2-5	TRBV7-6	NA	CASSLGVETQYF
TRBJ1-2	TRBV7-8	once	CASSLGDGGYGYTF
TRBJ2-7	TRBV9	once	CASTPGTSFIEQYF
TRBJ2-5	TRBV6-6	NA	CASSYVGMKETQYF
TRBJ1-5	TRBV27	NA	CASSRYPGENQPQHF
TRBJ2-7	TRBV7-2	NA	CASSTGTRDFSYEQYF
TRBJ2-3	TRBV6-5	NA	CASSYSASGGLDTQYF
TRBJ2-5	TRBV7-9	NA	CASSPEKAAETQYF
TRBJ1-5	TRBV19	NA	CASSIGGDQPQHF
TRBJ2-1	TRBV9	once	CASSEGVAATYNEQFF
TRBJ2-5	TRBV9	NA	CASSVGMAGGPRETQYF
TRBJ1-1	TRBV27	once	CASSLGGNTEAFF
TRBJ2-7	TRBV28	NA	CASSLGQGYEQYF
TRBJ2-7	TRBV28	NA	CASTPAGGWEQYF
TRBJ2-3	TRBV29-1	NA	CSVQKGGPSTDTQYF
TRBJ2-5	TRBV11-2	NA	CASSWPGQGDSLEETQYF
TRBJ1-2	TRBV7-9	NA	CASSRAQALPYGYTF
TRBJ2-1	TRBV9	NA	CASSISSGLPGNEQFF
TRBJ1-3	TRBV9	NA	CASSVALSGNTIYF
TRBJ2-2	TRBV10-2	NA	CASMTSGRATGELFF